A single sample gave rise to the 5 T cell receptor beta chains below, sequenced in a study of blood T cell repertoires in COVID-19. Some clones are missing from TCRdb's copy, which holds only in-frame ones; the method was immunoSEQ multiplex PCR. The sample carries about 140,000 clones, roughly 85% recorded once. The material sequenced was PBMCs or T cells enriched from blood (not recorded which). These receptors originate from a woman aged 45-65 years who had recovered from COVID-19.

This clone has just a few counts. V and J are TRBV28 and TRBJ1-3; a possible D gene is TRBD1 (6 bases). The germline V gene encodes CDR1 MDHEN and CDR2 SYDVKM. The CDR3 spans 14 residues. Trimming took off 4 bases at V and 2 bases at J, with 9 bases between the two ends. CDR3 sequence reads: CASSYTGTGNTIYF. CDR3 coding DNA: TGTGCCAGCAGTTATACAGGGACTGGAAACACCATATATTTT. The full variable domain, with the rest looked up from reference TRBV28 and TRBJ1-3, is DVKVTQSSRYLVKRTGEKVFLECVQDMDHENMFWYRQDPGLGLRLIYFSYDVKMKEKGDIPEGYSVSREKKERFSLILESASTNQTSMYLCASSYTGTGNTIYFGEGSWLTVV.

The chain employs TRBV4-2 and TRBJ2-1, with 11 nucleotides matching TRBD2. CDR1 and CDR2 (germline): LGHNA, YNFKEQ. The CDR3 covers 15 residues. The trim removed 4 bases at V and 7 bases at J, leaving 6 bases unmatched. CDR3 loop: CASSPIAGGRNEQFF. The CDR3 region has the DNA TGTGCCAGCAGCCCCATAGCGGGAGGGCGGAATGAGCAGTTCTTC.

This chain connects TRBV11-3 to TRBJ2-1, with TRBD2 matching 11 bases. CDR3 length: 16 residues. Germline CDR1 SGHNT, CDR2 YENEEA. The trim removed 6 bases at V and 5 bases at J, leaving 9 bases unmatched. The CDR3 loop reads CASSLVLAGGHNEQFF. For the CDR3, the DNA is TGTGCCAGCAGTCTAGTCCTAGCGGGGGGTCACAATGAGCAGTTCTTC.

CDR3 nucleotide sequence: TGTGCCAGCAGTTTTGTAGGGAGGGAGACCCAGTACTTC. It yields the protein CASSFVGRETQYF. This chain joins TRBV28 and TRBJ2-5; D is perhaps TRBD2 (6 bases). The germline V and J ends were trimmed by 3 bases and 5 bases, with 10 bases remaining between them. This CDR3 is 13 amino acids long. CDR1 is MDHEN, CDR2 SYDVKM, per germline.

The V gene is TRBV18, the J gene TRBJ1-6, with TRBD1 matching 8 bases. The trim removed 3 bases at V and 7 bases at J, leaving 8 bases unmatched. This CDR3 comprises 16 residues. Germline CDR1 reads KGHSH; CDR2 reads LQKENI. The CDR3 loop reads CASSPPGRTGNSPLHF. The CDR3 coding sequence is TGTGCCAGCTCACCCCCGGGGAGGACAGGGAATTCACCCCTCCACTTT.